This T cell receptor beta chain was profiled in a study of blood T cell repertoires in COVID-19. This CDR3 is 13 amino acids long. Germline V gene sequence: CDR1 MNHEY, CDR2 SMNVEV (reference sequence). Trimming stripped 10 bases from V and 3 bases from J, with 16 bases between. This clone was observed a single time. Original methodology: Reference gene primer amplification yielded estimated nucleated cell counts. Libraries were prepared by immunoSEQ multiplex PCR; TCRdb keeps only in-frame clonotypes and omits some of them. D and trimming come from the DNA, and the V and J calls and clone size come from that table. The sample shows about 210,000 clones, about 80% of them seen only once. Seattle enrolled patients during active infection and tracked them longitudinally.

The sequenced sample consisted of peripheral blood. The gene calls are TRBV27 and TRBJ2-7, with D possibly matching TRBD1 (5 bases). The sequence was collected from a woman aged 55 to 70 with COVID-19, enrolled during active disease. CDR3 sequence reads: CATYNRINYEQYF. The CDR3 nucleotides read TGTGCCACCTACAACAGGATAAACTACGAGCAGTACTTC.